These 27 T cell receptor beta chains were all obtained from the same sample, sequenced in a study of blood T cell repertoires in COVID-19. Sequenced by immunoSEQ multiplex PCR; TCRdb stores in-frame clones only, minus some. The sample includes 20,000 to 25,000 clones, about nine tenths of them seen just once. Specimen: peripheral blood. The receptor source for this set is a man aged 70-80 years with acute or convalescent COVID-19.

This clone occurred once. The chain carries TRBV18 and TRBJ1-6; D is possibly TRBD1 (6 bases). CDR3 length equals 16 residues. The germline V and J ends were trimmed by 6 bases and 5 bases, with 17 bases remaining between them. Germline V gives CDR1 KGHSH, CDR2 LQKENI. The CDR3 here is CASSPNHGQNNSPLHF. The CDR3 DNA sequence: TGTGCCAGCTCTCCTAACCACGGACAGAATAATTCACCCCTCCACTTT.

The CDR3 DNA reads TGTGCCAGCAGTGGGGGGGGACGCACCGGGGAGCTGTTTTTT. This gives the protein CASSGGGRTGELFF. The rearrangement links TRBV2 to TRBJ2-2; the match to TRBD2 covers 7 bases. Germline V lookup: CDR1 SNHLY, CDR2 FYNNEI. The CDR3 consists of 14 residues. Losses at the gene ends were 4 bases for V and 4 bases for J; bases not matched to a gene: 3. The complete variable domain, with remaining parts taken from reference TRBV2 and TRBJ2-2, reads EPEVTQTPSHQVTQMGQEVILRCVPISNHLYFYWYRQILGQKVEFLVSFYNNEISEKSEIFDDQFSVERPDGSNFTLKIRSTKLEDSAMYFCASSGGGRTGELFFGEGSRLTVL.

The chain joins TRBV29-1 to TRBJ1-2; D not certain. The CDR3 has 11 residues. In germline, CDR1 is SQVTM, CDR2 ANQGSEA. Trimming removed 3 bases from V and 6 bases from J, with 8 bases in between. The CDR3 sequence is CSVEGRHGYTF. CDR3 sequence (DNA): TGCAGCGTTGAGGGCCGTCATGGCTACACCTTC.

The J gene is TRBJ1-2, the V gene TRBV2; D call uncertain. Trimming removed 4 bases from V and 3 bases from J, with 9 bases in between. The CDR3 has 13 amino acids. Germline-derived CDR1 and CDR2 are SNHLY and FYNNEI. The CDR3 sequence is CASSGASDYGYTF. In nucleotides, the CDR3 is TGTGCCAGCAGTGGGGCCAGTGACTATGGCTACACCTTC.

The V gene is TRBV18, the J gene TRBJ2-1; tentative D call: TRBD2 (5 bases). Deletions cut 6 bases from V and 0 bases from J, with 18 bases between. The CDR3 runs 17 residues. CDR1 is KGHSH and CDR2 is LQKENI in the germline V gene. The CDR3 here is CASSPGSPGSSYNEQFF. CDR3 bases: TGTGCCAGCTCGCCTGGCTCACCGGGGAGCTCCTACAATGAGCAGTTCTTC.

This clone was seen more than once but under ten times. The chain carries TRBV10-3 and TRBJ2-7, with 8 nucleotides matching TRBD2. This CDR3 contains 15 residues. Trimming cost V 6 bases and J 3 bases; bases outside gene matches: 10. CDR1 and CDR2 (germline): ENHRY, SYGVKD. CDR3 nucleotides: TGTGCCATCAGCCGAGGGTCTAGCGGGTTCTACGAGCAGTACTTC. Protein: CAISRGSSGFYEQYF.

V and J are TRBV18 and TRBJ2-4, with TRBD1 identical over 9 bases. The junction had 4 bases not matched to a gene; V was cut back by 3 bases and J by 7 bases. The CDR3 has 14 residues. Germline CDR1 KGHSH, CDR2 LQKENI. The CDR3 region has the DNA TGTGCCAGCTCACCCCGGGACAGGGAGAACATTCAGTACTTC. Residues: CASSPRDRENIQYF.

The chain employs TRBV18 and TRBJ1-2; D remains ambiguous. The CDR3 contains 13 residues. Looked up from germline, CDR1 is KGHSH and CDR2 is LQKENI. V was clipped by 5 bases and J by 2 bases, with 9 bases between them. The chain's CDR3 is CASSSTENYGYTF. The CDR3 DNA is TGTGCCAGCTCATCTACAGAGAACTATGGCTACACCTTC.

Remarks on this clone: A much larger clone differs by one base, so this may be a read error. The chain joins TRBV30 to TRBJ1-2; D is possibly TRBD1 (6 bases). The CDR3 covers 15 residues. Germline V lookup: CDR1 GTSNPN, CDR2 SVGIG (reference sequence). Between the trimmed V and J ends, which lost 4 bases and 4 bases, there was a span of 19 bases. The CDR3 protein is CAWISKGTRGYGYTF. In nucleotides, the CDR3 is TGTGCCTGGATCTCAAAGGGGACAAGGGGCTATGGCTACACCTTC.

The chain couples TRBV19 to TRBJ1-4; D gene ambiguous. This CDR3 comprises 15 residues. Trimming removed 5 bases from V and 4 bases from J, with 14 bases in between. The germline V gene has CDR1 LNHDA and CDR2 SQIVND (reference sequence). The CDR3 is CASSPSTAGNEKLFF. In DNA, the CDR3 is TGTGCCAGTAGTCCCTCGACGGCGGGTAATGAAAAACTGTTTTTT.

The V gene is TRBV7-2, the J gene TRBJ2-3; 9 nucleotides agree with TRBD2. Trimming removed 3 bases from V and 3 bases from J; junction bases left unmatched: 1. The CDR3 contains 14 residues. Germline CDR1 reads SGHTA; CDR2 reads FQGNSA. CDR3 protein: CASSLLAGTDTQYF. The CDR3 bases are TGTGCCAGCAGCTTGCTAGCGGGAACAGATACGCAGTATTTT.

The chain combines TRBV4-1 with TRBJ1-4, with 8 bases aligning to TRBD1. V lost 6 bases to trimming and J lost 8 bases; unmatched junction nucleotides: 8. Germline V gene sequence: CDR1 MGHRA, CDR2 YSYEKL. There are 14 residues in the CDR3. The CDR3 DNA reads as TGCGCCAGCAGTCTCGGGACAGGTGGGGAAAAACTGTTTTTT. Amino acids: CASSLGTGGEKLFF.

This sequence joins TRBV19 and TRBJ1-2, with TRBD1 matching 12 bases. This CDR3 is 14 amino acids long. The J segment lost 6 bases and the V segment lost 4 bases, leaving 3 bases of the junction unmatched. CDR1 LNHDA and CDR2 SQIVND come from the germline V gene (reference sequence). Here the CDR3 DNA reads TGTGCCAGTAGTAACGGGACAGGGGGCGATGGCTACACCTTC. It encodes CASSNGTGGDGYTF.

The table lists this clone with a few counts. The rearrangement links TRBV7-9 to TRBJ2-7, with 11 bases identical to TRBD2. Germline V gene data show CDR1 as SEHNR and CDR2 as FQNEAQ (reference sequence). The CDR3 sequence is 14 residues long. The J segment lost 7 bases and the V segment lost 2 bases, leaving 4 bases of the junction unmatched. CDR3 DNA sequence: TGTGCCAGCAGCTTAACGCTAGCGGGAGGAGAGCAGTACTTC. This translates into CASSLTLAGGEQYF.

The CDR3 region has the DNA TGTGCCAGCAGACTCAACAATGAGCAGTTCTTC. Its translation is CASRLNNEQFF. The chain carries TRBV12-3 or TRBV12-4 and TRBJ2-1; D gene ambiguous. The CDR3 is made up of 11 amino acids. V shed 6 bases and J shed 5 bases, with 5 bases lying between them.

This clone was seen once. V is TRBV3-1 (or the pseudogene TRBV3-2) and J is TRBJ1-1, with TRBD1 matching 8 bases. The V gene end was trimmed by 2 bases and the J gene end by 3 bases; junction bases not matched to a gene: 2. CDR1 LGHDT and CDR2 YNNKEL come from the germline V gene (reference sequence). The CDR3 is 14 residues long. In DNA form, the CDR3 reads TGTGCCAGCAGCCAAAGGGACAGGCACACTGAAGCTTTCTTT. This sequence encodes CASSQRDRHTEAFF.

CDR3 amino acids: CASGGSNGSGYTF. In DNA form, the CDR3 reads TGTGCCAGCGGGGGGTCCAATGGCTCTGGCTACACCTTC. The V gene is TRBV6-5, the J gene TRBJ1-2, with D possibly matching TRBD1 (5 bases). Germline CDR1 is MNHEY and CDR2 is SVGAGI. This CDR3 has 13 amino acids. V was cut by 8 bases and J by 7 bases, with 17 bases left in between.

V and J are TRBV7-3 and TRBJ2-3; D is ambiguous. Germline V gene data show CDR1 as SGHTA and CDR2 as FQGTGA. CDR3 size: 13 residues. Trimming shortened V by 5 bases and J by 5 bases, and 11 bases separated the two germline ends. The CDR3 nucleotides read TGTGCCAGCAGCCCCCGAACGAGAGATACGCAGTATTTT. Protein sequence: CASSPRTRDTQYF.

The rearrangement links TRBV14 to TRBJ1-1; D is undetermined. Trimming took off 4 bases at V and 0 bases at J, with 9 bases between the two ends. Germline values: CDR1 SGHDN, CDR2 FVKESK. This CDR3 has 14 residues. This CDR3 is CASSPRRVNTEAFF. CDR3 bases: TGTGCCAGCAGCCCTAGAAGAGTGAACACTGAAGCTTTCTTT.

The chain employs TRBV30 and TRBJ1-4, with D perhaps TRBD1 (5 bases). Germline V CDR1 and CDR2: GTSNPN, SVGIG (reference sequence). Trimming removed 2 bases at V and 7 bases at J, with 14 bases between. The CDR3 extends over 14 amino acids. CDR3 DNA: TGTGCCTGGAGTCGCCCCGGGGGAAGTGAAAAACTGTTTTTT. Its protein is CAWSRPGGSEKLFF.

This clone appeared a single time. The chain carries TRBV7-2 and TRBJ2-7; 14 nucleotides match TRBD2. CDR1 is SGHTA, CDR2 FQGNSA, per germline. The V and J ends lost 5 bases and 3 bases, in that order; junction bases with no gene match: 15. The length of the CDR3 is 19 residues. In DNA, the CDR3 is TGTGCCAGCAGCCTGCGGTTGGGACTAGCGGGGGCCACCCTCTACGAGCAGTACTTC. Translation gives CASSLRLGLAGATLYEQYF.

V is TRBV30 and J is TRBJ1-3; D call uncertain. CDR1 and CDR2 from the germline V gene are GTSNPN and SVGIG (reference sequence). The CDR3 has 14 residues. Trimming removed 5 bases from V and 3 bases from J, with 14 bases in between. CDR3 region: CAWGGQAFGNTIYF. The CDR3 coding sequence is TGTGCCTGGGGAGGTCAAGCCTTTGGAAACACCATATATTTT.

This chain connects TRBV6-5 to TRBJ2-4; TRBD1 is a possible D gene (5 bases). The CDR3 covers 13 residues. Trimming left V 6 bases short and J 6 bases short, with 12 bases between. Germline CDR1 is MNHEY and CDR2 is SVGAGI. The CDR3 here is CASRLTDSNIQYF. In DNA form, the CDR3 reads TGTGCCAGCAGACTGACAGATTCAAACATTCAGTACTTC.

The J gene is TRBJ1-1, the V gene TRBV28; D might be TRBD1 (6 bases). CDR3 length equals 17 residues. V lost 2 bases, J lost 1 base, and 17 bases lay in between. Germline V gene lookup returns CDR1 MDHEN and CDR2 SYDVKM. This chain's CDR3 is CASSLGGATGTNTEAFF. CDR3 DNA sequence: TGTGCCAGCAGTTTAGGGGGTGCGACAGGTACGAACACTGAAGCTTTCTTT.

J is TRBJ1-2 and V is TRBV28; 9 nucleotides line up with TRBD1. The J segment lost 6 bases and the V segment lost 8 bases, leaving 10 bases of the junction unmatched. The CDR3 runs 14 residues. The germline V gene has CDR1 MDHEN and CDR2 SYDVKM. In DNA, the CDR3 is TGTGCCAGCGGAGGAACCGGGACAGGGAATGGCTACACCTTC. Its translation: CASGGTGTGNGYTF.

This chain joins TRBV7-9 and TRBJ2-1; possibly TRBD2 for D (6 bases). Germline V gene sequence: CDR1 SEHNR, CDR2 FQNEAQ (reference sequence). V gave up 4 bases and J gave up 4 bases, with 11 bases separating them. There are 14 residues in the CDR3. CDR3: CASSWRDVYNEQFF. Written as DNA, the CDR3 is TGTGCCAGCAGCTGGAGGGACGTATACAATGAGCAGTTCTTC.

The chain recombines TRBV5-4 with TRBJ2-7, with 7 bases identical to TRBD2. CDR1 is SGHNT and CDR2 is YYREEE in the germline V gene (reference sequence). The V segment lost 5 bases and the J segment 0 bases; nucleotides outside the gene matches: 5. The CDR3 contains 14 residues. Here the CDR3 DNA reads TGTGCCAGCAGTCGGGAGGTGAGCTCCTACGAGCAGTACTTC. This translates into CASSREVSSYEQYF.